The 20 T cell receptor beta chains below come from one sample, sequenced in a study of early T cells in non-severe SARS-CoV-2 infection. TCRdb fed the 5' RACE reads into MiXCR, producing one record per CDR3 protein. The sample gives tens of thousands of distinct CDR3 sequences, 7.5% to 10% of which show up once; about 16% is in the top ten. The sample was whole blood. These receptors were collected from an adult who was a healthcare worker with PCR-confirmed SARS-CoV-2 infection or an uninfected control (not recorded which).

This clonotype was counted many times. This chain uses TRBV3-1 with TRBJ1-2; D call uncertain. Germline V lookup: CDR1 LGHDT, CDR2 YNNKEL (reference sequence). The V and J ends lost 0 bases and 12 bases respectively, with 11 bases between them. The CDR3 is 12 residues long. The chain's CDR3 is CASSQERSSNTF. The CDR3 DNA is TGTGCCAGCAGCCAAGAAAGGAGCTCCAACACCTTC. Full variable domain (remainder filled in from reference TRBV3-1 and TRBJ1-2): DTAVSQTPKYLVTQMGNDKSIKCEQNLGHDTMYWYKQDSKKFLKIMFSYNNKELIINETVPNRFSPKSPDKAHLNLHINSLELGDSAVYFCASSQERSSNTFGSGTRLTVV.

There are a few counts of this clonotype. The chain links TRBV15 to TRBJ1-3; the D is unclear. Trimming cost V 0 bases and J 0 bases, with 6 bases left between them. From germline, CDR1 is LNHNV and CDR2 YYDKDF (reference sequence). The CDR3 covers 15 residues. CDR3 sequence reads: CATSRDFVSGNTIYF. CDR3 in DNA: TGTGCCACCAGCAGAGATTTCGTCTCTGGAAACACCATATATTTT.

V gene TRBV12-3 or TRBV12-4 combines with J gene TRBJ2-3, with 8 bases matching TRBD2. The CDR3 totals 15 residues. V was clipped by 3 bases and J by 2 bases; unmatched bases: 4. CDR3 protein: CASSFTSGYTDTQYF. CDR3 in DNA: TGTGCCAGCAGTTTCACTAGCGGTTACACAGATACGCAGTATTTT.

This clonotype appeared many times. The genes are TRBV3-1 and TRBJ2-1; D not certain. In germline, CDR1 is LGHDT, CDR2 YNNKEL (reference sequence). Trimming shortened V by 8 bases and J by 7 bases, and 12 bases separated the two germline ends. This CDR3 spans 12 amino acids. The CDR3 region is CASGLVGNEQFF. The CDR3 DNA reads TGTGCCAGCGGGCTGGTTGGGAATGAGCAGTTCTTC.

This clonotype is judged large. The chain carries TRBV7-2 and TRBJ1-2; D ambiguous. V was cut by 5 bases and J by 2 bases, with 9 bases left in between. The CDR3 has 13 residues. The germline gives CDR1 SGHTA, CDR2 FQGNSA. The CDR3 DNA sequence: TGTGCCAGCAGCCCATCACCGAACTATGGCTACACCTTC. It translates to CASSPSPNYGYTF. Together with reference TRBV7-2 and TRBJ1-2, the CDR3 gives the full variable domain: GAGVSQSPSNKVTEKGKDVELRCDPISGHTALYWYRQSLGQGLEFLIYFQGNSAPDKSGLPSDRFSAERTGGSVSTLTIQRTQQEDSAVYLCASSPSPNYGYTFGSGTRLTVV.

This clonotype showed up many times. This sequence joins TRBV12-3 or TRBV12-4 and TRBJ2-3; 14 bases are shared with TRBD2. The junction had 8 bases not matched to a gene; V was cut back by 8 bases and J by 4 bases. CDR3 length: 16 amino acids. Here the CDR3 DNA reads TGTGCCAGCGGGACTAGCGGGAGCATCGTAGCAGATACGCAGTATTTT. Encoded protein: CASGTSGSIVADTQYF.

The sample holds a few counts of this clonotype. This sequence joins TRBV20-1 and TRBJ2-2; D call uncertain. Germline assignment: CDR1 DFQATT and CDR2 SNEGSKA (reference sequence). CDR3 length equals 13 residues. The ends were cut back, 0 bases at V and 4 bases at J, with 6 bases in the middle. In DNA, the CDR3 is TGCAGTGCTAGAGATTTGAGCACCGGGGAGCTGTTTTTT. Its translation is CSARDLSTGELFF.

In this sample, this clonotype turned up many times. The V gene is TRBV6-2 or TRBV6-3, the J gene TRBJ2-2, with TRBD2 matching 7 bases. The CDR3 is made up of 15 amino acids. After removal of 5 bases from V and 7 bases from J, the junction contained 10 bases not matched to a gene. Looked up from germline, CDR1 is MNHEY and CDR2 is SVGEGT. The DNA of the CDR3 is TGTGCCAGCAGTCCCTCCGGCGGGAGTAGCGGGGAGCTGTTTTTT. Translated: CASSPSGGSSGELFF.

The genes are TRBV29-1 and TRBJ2-1, with 10 bases identical to TRBD2. The germline V gene encodes CDR1 SQVTM and CDR2 ANQGSEA. The ends lost 7 bases at V and 4 bases at J; junction bases unmatched: 7. This CDR3 has 14 residues. The CDR3 region has the DNA TGCAGCGCCGCGACGGGACTAGCGTACAATGAGCAGTTCTTC. It specifies CSAATGLAYNEQFF.

The chain links TRBV29-1 to TRBJ2-1; the D is unclear. The germline V and J ends were trimmed by 8 bases and 5 bases, with 19 bases remaining between them. The CDR3 has 14 residues. Germline V gives CDR1 SQVTM, CDR2 ANQGSEA. The CDR3 nucleotides read TGCAGCACTGACCTGGGCCGGATCGACAATGAGCAGTTCTTC. Its translation is CSTDLGRIDNEQFF.

V gene TRBV12-5 combines with J gene TRBJ2-1; D not resolved. The CDR3 covers 11 residues. V gave up 1 base and J gave up 7 bases, with 2 bases separating them. Looked up from germline, CDR1 is LGHNT and CDR2 is FRNRAP. As DNA, the CDR3 is TGTGCTAGTGGTTTGGGGAATGAGCAGTTCTTC. It encodes CASGLGNEQFF.

This clonotype has ten or more counts. The genes are TRBV7-9 and TRBJ1-1; 7 nucleotides align to TRBD1. The V segment lost 2 bases and the J segment 6 bases; nucleotides outside the gene matches: 9. The CDR3 covers 15 residues. CDR1 and CDR2 from the germline V gene are SEHNR and FQNEAQ (reference sequence). CDR3 in DNA: TGTGCCAGCAGCTTAACGGACAGGCCGGGCTCTGAAGCTTTCTTT. Protein: CASSLTDRPGSEAFF.

This clonotype was found many times. The gene calls are TRBV6-5 and TRBJ2-1; 10 bases match TRBD2. The CDR3 loop spans 15 amino acids. V shed 2 bases and J 8 bases; nucleotides not matched to a gene: 6. Per germline, CDR1 MNHEY and CDR2 SVGAGI. The CDR3 protein is CASSYLPSGSYEQFF. The CDR3 nucleotides read TGTGCCAGCAGTTACCTGCCTAGCGGGAGCTATGAGCAGTTCTTC.

This clonotype was seen many times. The rearrangement joins TRBV20-1 to TRBJ2-2; D remains unclear. The CDR3 is 13 residues long. Trimming shortened V by 6 bases and J by 3 bases, and 11 bases separated the two germline ends. Germline CDR1 is DFQATT and CDR2 is SNEGSKA (reference sequence). The CDR3, as DNA: TGCAGTGCGTGGCCGGCGGACACCGGGGAGCTGTTTTTT. The encoded protein is CSAWPADTGELFF.

Ten or more counts support this clonotype. The CDR3 region is CSVGGAYEQYF. Written as DNA, the CDR3 is TGCAGCGTTGGGGGGGCCTACGAGCAGTACTTC. The chain carries TRBV29-1 and TRBJ2-7; a possible D gene is TRBD2 (6 bases). V dropped 4 bases and J dropped 2 bases, with 6 bases sitting between them. Germline CDR1 reads SQVTM; CDR2 reads ANQGSEA. The CDR3 has 11 amino acids.

This clonotype was observed at least ten times. The genes are TRBV14 and TRBJ2-1; D gene uncertain. Germline V CDR1 and CDR2: SGHDN, FVKESK. The CDR3 is 16 amino acids. Trimming took 1 base from V and 0 from J, leaving 10 bases between them. CDR3 nucleotide sequence: TGTGCCAGCAGCCAAGTCAAAACAGACTCCTACAATGAGCAGTTCTTC. Its translation: CASSQVKTDSYNEQFF.

The table lists this clonotype with many counts. The rearrangement links TRBV29-1 to TRBJ2-2; D possibly matches TRBD1 or TRBD2 (5 bases each). Per germline, CDR1 SQVTM and CDR2 ANQGSEA. This CDR3 spans 15 amino acids. V was clipped by 4 bases and J by 0 bases, with 12 bases between them. This chain's CDR3 is CSVGTGGPNTGELFF. CDR3 in DNA: TGCAGCGTTGGGACTGGGGGACCGAACACCGGGGAGCTGTTTTTT.

The sample holds a few counts of this clonotype. The J gene is TRBJ2-1, the V gene TRBV28, with a weak D call TRBD1 (7 bases). The CDR3 spans 16 residues. V lost 6 bases to trimming and J lost 0 bases, with 15 bases between them. Germline loops: CDR1 MDHEN, CDR2 SYDVKM. The CDR3 bases are TGTGCCAGCAGACCTCCAGGGGGGCGCTCCTACAATGAGCAGTTCTTC. Its translation: CASRPPGGRSYNEQFF.

This clonotype was seen a handful of times. CDR3 coding DNA: TGTGCCAGTAGCCACCGTCGGACTAGCGGATCCTACGAGCAGTACTTC. Protein: CASSHRRTSGSYEQYF. The chain carries TRBV19 and TRBJ2-7, with TRBD2 identical over 10 bases. Losses at the gene ends were 6 bases for V and 1 base for J; bases not matched to a gene: 9. The CDR3 consists of 16 residues. The germline V gene encodes CDR1 LNHDA and CDR2 SQIVND (reference sequence).

This clonotype has a handful of counts. This chain uses TRBV7-3 with TRBJ1-2; no firm D call. The CDR3 extends over 15 amino acids. Germline V gives CDR1 SGHTA, CDR2 FQGTGA. Between the trimmed V and J ends, which lost 0 bases and 4 bases, there was a span of 12 bases. CDR3 nucleotides: TGTGCCAGCAGCTTAACGCGGGATTCCTCCTATGGCTACACCTTC. It translates to CASSLTRDSSYGYTF.